The clone carrying this T cell receptor beta chain was found a few times. Its target is unknown. The data originate from a study of cytomegalovirus exposure and HLA in healthy donors. Study-wide results and caveats: The listing of about 150 TCR beta chains classed them as cytomegalovirus-associated. An apparent linkage of common viral pathogens to several of the most significant clusters emerged in a later analysis.

The CDR3 has 15 residues. In germline, CDR1 is SGHAT, CDR2 FQNNGV. The J segment lost 5 bases and the V segment lost 8 bases, leaving 10 bases of the junction unmatched. The primer mix had 60 Vbeta and 13 Jbeta primers. Repertoires were generated with immunoSEQ multiplex PCR, while TCRdb's copy carries only in-frame clones and drops some. Among 95,000 to 100,000 clones, 60% to 85% were seen once, and the ten largest hold about 10%. Specimen: PBMCs. This chain links TRBV11-2 with TRBJ2-1; 9 bases are shared with TRBD2. The TCR comes from a man in his fifties or sixties in good health and CMV-seronegative. The DNA of the CDR3 is TGTGCCAGCCGCCCCTATAGCGGGGGAAACAATGAGCAGTTCTTC. Encoded protein: CASRPYSGGNNEQFF.